What follows are 18 T cell receptor beta chains derived from one specimen sequenced in a study of T-cell reconstitution after alpha-beta-depleted transplantation in children (dated by TCRdb to between 2015 and 2016). Receptor libraries were prepared by PCR. The run used an Illumina HiSeq 2500. Molecular barcoding was employed in the preparation of TCR libraries, with unique molecular identifiers being used to normalize TCRbeta repertoire quantification. TCRdb trimmed the raw reads at Q25, called clones with MiXCR and kept productive beta chains. When rows share a CDR3 protein, they turn into one entry using the most common DNA and genes. This sample gives some 200,000 distinct CDR3 sequences in total; roughly 14% of them show up just once. The top ten hold around 14% of the sample. Sequencing used PBMCs from the stem cell graft donor, obtained from the stem cell graft. Receptors originate from a human donor who donated a stem cell graft to a child with acute lymphoblastic leukemia.

In this sample, this clonotype turned up many times. V and J are TRBV27 and TRBJ2-7; D is unresolved. This CDR3 region has 14 residues. Germline CDR1 MNHEY, CDR2 SMNVEV (reference sequence). The ends were cut back, 5 bases at V and 2 bases at J, with 13 bases in the middle. The CDR3 is CASSPWTDPYEQYF. The CDR3 region has the DNA TGTGCCAGCAGTCCCTGGACGGATCCCTACGAGCAGTACTTC.

This clonotype was seen a few times. This chain links TRBV6-1 with TRBJ2-5; 9 nucleotides match TRBD2. The CDR3 is 14 amino acids. Germline-derived CDR1 and CDR2 are MNHNS and SASEGT. Trimming at V came to 6 bases and at J to 4 bases, leaving 6 bases not matched to a gene. The CDR3 DNA follows: TGTGCCAGCAGAGAGGAACTAGCGGGAGAGACCCAGTACTTC. Protein: CASREELAGETQYF.

This clonotype has a count of ten or more. The chain joins TRBV12-3 or TRBV12-4 to TRBJ1-5; D gene unclear. The length of the CDR3 is 13 residues. Deletions cut 3 bases from V and 6 bases from J, with 9 bases between. This CDR3 reads CASSFQAVQPQHF. Written as DNA, the CDR3 is TGTGCCAGCAGTTTCCAAGCGGTTCAGCCCCAGCATTTT.

This clonotype was counted at least ten times. The gene calls are TRBV6-2 or TRBV6-3 and TRBJ2-5; 10 bases match TRBD2. Germline assignment: CDR1 MNHEY and CDR2 SVGEGT. There are 16 residues in the CDR3. V shed 7 bases and J 1 base; nucleotides not matched to a gene: 9. The CDR3, as DNA: TGTGCCAGCATCCCAGGGACTAGCGCCTTCCAAGAGACCCAGTACTTC. Protein: CASIPGTSAFQETQYF.

This clonotype was seen repeatedly, ten times or more. The chain couples TRBV3-1 to TRBJ1-5; possible D gene TRBD1, 5 bases. V lost 3 bases to trimming and J lost 9 bases, with 15 bases between them. Germline assignment: CDR1 LGHDT and CDR2 YNNKEL (reference sequence). The CDR3 spans 14 residues. The CDR3 coding sequence is TGTGCCAGCAGCCAGGCTGGCGTTGGGGGGCCCCAGCATTTT. This gives the protein CASSQAGVGGPQHF.

There are many counts of this clonotype. The chain links TRBV24-1 to TRBJ2-7; 9 bases are shared with TRBD2. J lost 4 bases, V lost 3 bases, and 6 bases had no gene match. The germline CDR1 and CDR2 sequences are KGHDR and SFDVKD. This CDR3 spans 15 amino acids. CDR3 residues: CATSDAIAGVYEQYF. The DNA for the CDR3 is TGTGCCACCAGTGATGCGATAGCGGGAGTATACGAGCAGTACTTC.

This clonotype showed up many times. The chain recombines TRBV5-4 with TRBJ2-2, with 10 positions matching TRBD2. Germline values: CDR1 SGHNT, CDR2 YYREEE (reference sequence). The CDR3 consists of 15 residues. Trimming took 4 bases from V and 4 from J; bases not matched to a gene: 4. The CDR3 DNA reads TGTGCCAGCAGCCCTCAGCGGGGGGGCACCGGGGAGCTGTTTTTT. Protein: CASSPQRGGTGELFF.

This clonotype was seen once. A junction boundary mismatches the germline segment, possibly from a read error. This chain uses TRBV6-5 with TRBJ1-6; 9 bases are shared with TRBD1. The CDR3 loop spans 17 amino acids. CDR1 MNHEY and CDR2 SVGAGI come from the germline V gene. This CDR3 is CASSSRTGALGNSPIHF. The CDR3 DNA follows: TGTGCCAGCAGTTCCCGGACAGGGGCCCTCGGTAATTCACCCATCCACTTT.

The chain employs TRBV20-1 and TRBJ1-5, with D unclear. The CDR3 consists of 13 residues. The germline V gene encodes CDR1 DFQATT and CDR2 SNEGSKA (reference sequence). V shed 4 bases and J shed 4 bases, with 11 bases lying between them. The CDR3 protein is CSAIREWNQPQHF. The CDR3 DNA reads as TGCAGTGCTATAAGGGAGTGGAATCAGCCCCAGCATTTT.

The chain uses TRBV5-6 and TRBJ2-1; TRBD1 aligns across 7 bases. In germline, CDR1 is SGHDT, CDR2 YYEEEE. V was pared by 2 bases and J by 7 bases, with 3 bases of the junction left unmatched. This CDR3 region has 13 residues. This CDR3 reads CASSFRGQNEQFF. The CDR3 nucleotides are TGTGCCAGCAGCTTTAGGGGGCAAAATGAGCAGTTCTTC.

In this sample, this clonotype turned up a few times. The chain recombines TRBV7-9 with TRBJ2-7; the D gene is possibly TRBD1 (6 bases). This CDR3 contains 17 residues. V lost 5 bases and J lost 7, with 27 bases in between. Germline CDR1 is SEHNR and CDR2 is FQNEAQ (reference sequence). The CDR3 here is CASSLIPTGITTWEQYF. The DNA of the CDR3 is TGTGCCAGCAGCCTAATCCCGACAGGAATTACGACTTGGGAGCAGTACTTC.

This clonotype was found many times. The chain is built from TRBV29-1 and TRBJ1-1; no clear D gene. V lost 3 bases to trimming and J lost 4 bases, with 9 bases between them. Germline lookup yields CDR1 SQVTM and CDR2 ANQGSEA. The CDR3 totals 12 residues. The CDR3: CSVDGGITEAFF. CDR3 DNA sequence: TGCAGCGTTGATGGTGGGATCACTGAAGCTTTCTTT.

This clonotype was recorded many times. V and J are TRBV20-1 and TRBJ1-3, with D possibly TRBD1 on 5 matching bases. Trimming took 2 bases from V and 2 from J, leaving 7 bases between them. The germline gives CDR1 DFQATT, CDR2 SNEGSKA (reference sequence). This CDR3 spans 13 amino acids. The CDR3 spells CSARRGAGNTIYF. CDR3 sequence (DNA): TGCAGTGCTAGAAGGGGAGCTGGAAACACCATATATTTT.

This clonotype was detected many times. V gene TRBV5-1 combines with J gene TRBJ2-7, with D perhaps matching TRBD2 (6 bases). V was clipped by 4 bases and J by 4 bases, with 9 bases between them. The CDR3 contains 12 residues. The germline CDR1 and CDR2 sequences are SGHRS and YFSETQ. The CDR3 DNA reads TGCGCCAGCAGCGGACTATTATACGAGCAGTACTTC. This gives the protein CASSGLLYEQYF.

Many counts were recorded for this clonotype. The junction does not match germline at one end; this may be a read error. This chain uses TRBV20-1 with TRBJ2-7; 9 bases agree with TRBD1. This CDR3 contains 14 residues. Germline V gene lookup returns CDR1 DFQATT and CDR2 SNEGSKA (reference sequence). In DNA, the CDR3 is TGCAGTGCGAGAGGACAGGGGAACCCCTACGAGCAGTACTTC. This gives the protein CSARGQGNPYEQYF.

This clonotype appeared many times. The V call is TRBV6-5, the J call TRBJ2-4, with 15 positions matching TRBD2. The germline gives CDR1 MNHEY, CDR2 SVGAGI. V trimming: 4 bases; J trimming: 3 bases; junction bases outside the gene matches: 7. The CDR3 length is 18 residues. The CDR3 spells CASSSGLAGGPGKNIQYF. The DNA for the CDR3 is TGTGCCAGCAGTTCTGGACTAGCGGGAGGGCCCGGCAAAAACATTCAGTACTTC.

This chain joins TRBV29-1 and TRBJ2-1; the match to TRBD2 covers 11 bases. Germline CDR1 is SQVTM and CDR2 is ANQGSEA. The CDR3 runs to 15 residues. V shed 7 bases and J 7 bases; nucleotides not matched to a gene: 12. The CDR3 here is CSAGTSGAVINEQFF. CDR3 DNA sequence: TGCAGCGCCGGGACTAGCGGAGCGGTAATTAATGAGCAGTTCTTC.

This clonotype was recorded many times. The CDR3 DNA is TGCAGTGCTACACCCCAGCGGGGCGGGAGTGCAGATACGCAGTATTTT. Translation: CSATPQRGGSADTQYF. V usage is TRBV20-1 and J usage is TRBJ2-3, with 7 positions matching TRBD2. The germline V gene has CDR1 DFQATT and CDR2 SNEGSKA (reference sequence). J gave up 4 bases and V 4 bases, and 14 bases lay outside the gene matches. This CDR3 comprises 16 residues.